These T cell receptor beta chains were read from a single sample in a study of T cell responses to AZD1222 COVID-19 vaccine. Assay: immunoSEQ multiplex PCR; the TCRdb copy retains only in-frame clones and omits some. The sample yields 100,000 to 150,000 clones, 80% to 95% seen once. Source: peripheral blood, taken 28 days after the second AZD1222 dose. The receptor source for this set is an adult who received the AZD1222 COVID-19 vaccine. Each CDR3 is given with its conserved first and last residue. A D gene is named only where the DNA matches it firmly. Clone size is not always given. Where it is, it says once, few, many or a class for expanded clones.

size	D	V	J	DNA	CDR3
-	-	TRBV7-2	TRBJ2-2	TGTGCCAGCAGCAAGACAAGACCCGGGGAGCTGTTTTTT	CASSKTRPGELFF
-	TRBD2	TRBV28	TRBJ2-1	TGTGCCAGCAGTTTAAGCGGAGCGGGAGGGCCGGGGGATGAGCAGTTCTTC	CASSLSGAGGPGDEQFF
-	TRBD2	TRBV7-8	TRBJ2-5	TGTGCCAGCATCCCTACGGGGGGGTCAGAGACCCAGTACTTC	CASIPTGGSETQYF
-	TRBD1	TRBV18	TRBJ1-5	TGTGCCAGCTCCATACAAGGGACAGGGGCGAGCAATCAGCCCCAGCATTTT	CASSIQGTGASNQPQHF
-	TRBD1	TRBV24-1	TRBJ2-7	TGTGCCACCAGTGACCCCGGGACAGGATACGAGCAGTACTTC	CATSDPGTGYEQYF
-	TRBD2	TRBV7-2	TRBJ2-1	TGTGCCAGCAGCTTAGTCGGTGGGAGGGAGAACAATGAGCAGTTCTTC	CASSLVGGRENNEQFF
-	TRBD2	TRBV2	TRBJ2-7	TGTGCCAGCAAGGTTAGCGGGAGCTCCTACGAGCAGTACTTC	CASKVSGSSYEQYF
-	-	TRBV27	TRBJ1-1	TGTGCCAGCTATTCCCGACAGGAGGTCAGGCCTTTCTTT	CASYSRQEVRPFF
-	-	TRBV5-1	TRBJ2-5	TGCGCCAGCTGGACTGGGGCGTGGGGAGAGACCCAGTACTTC	CASWTGAWGETQYF
-	-	TRBV18	TRBJ2-5	TGTGCCAGCTCACAGACCCCCGCGCGGGAGACCCAGTACTTC	CASSQTPARETQYF
-	TRBD1	TRBV11-2	TRBJ1-4	TGTGCCAGCAGCAAAGGGGGCCCTAATGAAAAACTGTTTTTT	CASSKGGPNEKLFF
-	-	TRBV14	TRBJ2-6	TGTGCCAGCAGCCAAGTCTGGGGAACTGGGGCCAACGTCCTGACTTTC	CASSQVWGTGANVLTF
once	-	TRBV7-2	TRBJ1-1	TGTGCCAGCAGTTTGACGCAGGGAATGAACACTGAAGCTTTCTTT	CASSLTQGMNTEAFF
-	TRBD1	TRBV27	TRBJ1-5	TGTGCCAGCAGTCCCCAGGGGGGGACCTTCAATCAGCCCCAGCATTTT	CASSPQGGTFNQPQHF
-	TRBD1	TRBV6-1	TRBJ2-1	TGTGCCAGCAGTGAACCCCAGGGGGCTTTGAACAATGAGCAGTTCTTC	CASSEPQGALNNEQFF
-	-	TRBV28	TRBJ1-6	TGTGCCAGCGGGGACGGTATCCCTCTGGGGCCCCTCCACTTT	CASGDGIPLGPLHF